This T cell receptor beta chain was obtained from a study of blood T cell repertoires in COVID-19. Background on the study: Acute and convalescent COVID-19 samples came from the United States, Italy and Spain. T cells, B-cell-depleted T cells, or PBMCs supplied cDNA or gDNA.

The table lists this clone with a few counts. This CDR3 spans 15 amino acids. Trimming took off 0 bases at V and 0 bases at J, with 8 bases between the two ends. CDR1 and CDR2 (germline): LGHNA, YSLEER. Under the authors' procedure: Nucleated cell counts were estimated from reference gene primer amplification. Profiled with immunoSEQ multiplex PCR; TCRdb holds only in-frame clones, not every one. The V and J calls and clone size were taken over from that table, and D and trimming were inferred from the DNA. The table records about 120,000 clones, roughly 84% of them present only once. This TCR derives from a man aged 55 to 70 with acute or convalescent COVID-19. The rearrangement joins TRBV4-3 to TRBJ1-2, with D unclear. The source material was peripheral blood. CDR3 amino acids: CASSQDLVSNYGYTF. As DNA, the CDR3 is TGCGCCAGCAGCCAAGATCTCGTTTCTAACTATGGCTACACCTTC.